The sequence of this T cell receptor beta chain was determined in a study of CD8+CD57+ T cells in acquired aplastic anemia. Looking at the study overall: Sorted cells (CD4+ and CD8+) yielded DNA amounts that averaged around 3.1 ug.

Genomic DNA acted as the template from which TCR beta VDJ combination and CDR3 sequence profiling were carried out. Using its own MiXCR run on the reads, TCRdb lists one record per CDR3 protein. The sample has some 410,000 distinct CDR3 sequences, 55% to 75% seen once; the top ten hold 3.5% to 4.5%. Per the germline V gene, CDR1 is SGHTA and CDR2 is FQGNSA. The CDR3 is 16 residues long. Germline trimming cut 5 bases from V and 10 bases from J; bases unmatched to any gene: 18. The sequencing input was sorted CD4+, CD8+, or CD8+CD57+ T cells (not recorded which) from PBMCs. This TCR derives from a human donor in good health, serving as a control. V and J are TRBV7-2 and TRBJ2-5; 8 nucleotides line up with TRBD1. CDR3 protein: CASSLRTGMDEQYQYF. CDR3 nucleotides: TGTGCCAGCAGCCTACGGACAGGGATGGACGAGCAGTACCAGTACTTC.